One and the same sample provided the 16 T cell receptor beta chains below, sequenced in a study of shared clonotypes between healthy human individuals. Libraries were prepared by immunoSEQ multiplex PCR; TCRdb keeps only in-frame clonotypes and omits some of them. Of 800,000 to 950,000 clones listed, about 96% are singletons. Positively selected for CCR7, the CD45RO-negative cells used as naive CD8 cells excluded terminally differentiated effector memory CD45RA+ cells. Sample: naive CD8+ T cells sorted from blood. The receptors originated from a man between 25 and 39 years old in good health.

V usage is TRBV27 and J usage is TRBJ2-3; perhaps D is TRBD1 or TRBD2 (5 bases each). The CDR3 contains 17 residues. The V gene's germline CDR1 is MNHEY and CDR2 SMNVEV (reference sequence). V dropped 2 bases and J dropped 5 bases, with 20 bases sitting between them. CDR3 bases: TGTGCCAGCAGTTTACAGTATAGCGACCCAGGGCAAGATACGCAGTATTTT. Its translation: CASSLQYSDPGQDTQYF.

The J gene is TRBJ1-1, the V gene TRBV2; D ambiguous. Per the germline V gene, CDR1 is SNHLY and CDR2 is FYNNEI. The CDR3 contains 17 residues. V dropped 1 base and J dropped 5 bases, with 20 bases sitting between them. CDR3 in amino acids: CASSEVSETIRYTEAFF. The CDR3, as DNA: TGTGCCAGCAGTGAAGTAAGCGAGACAATCCGATATACTGAAGCTTTCTTT.

The rearrangement joins TRBV6-4 to TRBJ2-5; D possibly corresponds to TRBD1 (6 bases). CDR1 and CDR2 from the germline V gene are MRHNA and SNTAGT. The germline V and J ends were trimmed by 8 bases and 0 bases, with 10 bases remaining between them. The CDR3 contains 13 residues. DNA of the CDR3: TGTGCCAGCCGTCGACAGGACCAAGAGACCCAGTACTTC. Its protein product is CASRRQDQETQYF.

The chain links TRBV7-2 to TRBJ1-1; a weak D match, TRBD1 (6 bases). Trimming stripped 1 base from V and 6 bases from J, with 18 bases between. CDR1 is SGHTA and CDR2 is FQGNSA in the germline V gene. The CDR3 length is 16 residues. As DNA, the CDR3 is TGTGCCAGCAGCTTAGGGTTTGGGAGGGGGATCTCTGAAGCTTTCTTT. As protein: CASSLGFGRGISEAFF.

The rearrangement links TRBV19 to TRBJ1-5; TRBD1 agrees at 7 bases. The CDR3 spans 15 residues. Germline CDR1 and CDR2: LNHDA and SQIVND (reference sequence). V lost 3 bases and J lost 3; bases outside the gene matches: 5. CDR3 amino acids: CASSISQGYNQPQHF. The CDR3 bases are TGTGCCAGTAGTATCTCACAGGGGTACAATCAGCCCCAGCATTTT.

This chain joins TRBV29-1 and TRBJ2-2; 7 bases are a match to TRBD1. Trimming cost V 3 bases and J 0 bases; bases outside gene matches: 1. CDR3 length equals 14 residues. Germline V CDR1 and CDR2: SQVTM, ANQGSEA. The CDR3: CSVEGQSNTGELFF. Here the CDR3 DNA reads TGCAGCGTTGAGGGACAGTCGAACACCGGGGAGCTGTTTTTT.

The rearrangement links TRBV16 to TRBJ2-7, with no clear D. The CDR3 runs to 12 residues. The germline CDR1 and CDR2 sequences are KGHSY and FQNENV. V was shortened by 4 bases and J by 3 bases, with 7 bases between the two germline ends. DNA for the CDR3: TGTGCCAGCAGCCCCGGCAACTACGAGCAGTACTTC. Its protein product is CASSPGNYEQYF.

The chain has TRBV5-1 and TRBJ2-2, with 7 bases matching TRBD1. This CDR3 is 16 amino acids long. In germline, CDR1 is SGHRS, CDR2 YFSETQ. J gave up 2 bases and V 0 bases, and 4 bases lay outside the gene matches. The CDR3 loop is CASSLAGTANTGELFF. The DNA for the CDR3 is TGCGCCAGCAGCTTGGCCGGGACAGCCAACACCGGGGAGCTGTTTTTT.

The gene calls are TRBV13 and TRBJ2-5; 9 bases align to TRBD2. Germline trimming cut 5 bases from V and 0 bases from J; bases unmatched to any gene: 7. Germline V gene data show CDR1 as PRHDT and CDR2 as FYEKMQ (reference sequence). This CDR3 spans 16 amino acids. CDR3 bases: TGTGCCAGCAGCCTTATGACTAGCGGAAACCAAGAGACCCAGTACTTC. Protein: CASSLMTSGNQETQYF.

The V and J genes are TRBV10-3 and TRBJ2-4, with TRBD1 identical over 8 bases. The CDR3 sequence is 16 residues long. The trim removed 1 base at V and 3 bases at J, leaving 5 bases unmatched. Per germline, CDR1 ENHRY and CDR2 SYGVKD. DNA of the CDR3: TGTGCCATCAGTGAGTTCGCGGGACAGGACAAAAACATTCAGTACTTC. As protein: CAISEFAGQDKNIQYF.

This clone was recorded once. The genes are TRBV5-4 and TRBJ2-3, with TRBD2 matching 7 bases. After removal of 2 bases from V and 5 bases from J, the junction contained 5 bases not matched to a gene. Germline-derived CDR1 and CDR2 are SGHNT and YYREEE (reference sequence). The CDR3 contains 14 residues. This CDR3 reads CASSFSGGGDTQYF. CDR3 DNA sequence: TGTGCCAGCAGCTTCTCTGGGGGGGGAGATACGCAGTATTTT.

The V call is TRBV2, the J call TRBJ2-6; D possibly corresponds to TRBD1 (5 bases). This CDR3 has 17 residues. The V and J ends lost 4 bases and 0 bases respectively, with 13 bases between them. CDR1 and CDR2 (germline): SNHLY, FYNNEI. Here the CDR3 reads CASSVRQSNSGANVLTF. The CDR3 DNA is TGTGCCAGCAGTGTCCGACAGTCGAACTCTGGGGCCAACGTCCTGACTTTC.

CDR3 coding DNA: TGTGCCAGCAGCCAGGGACCGATGAACACTGAAGCTTTCTTT. Protein: CASSQGPMNTEAFF. The chain combines TRBV9 with TRBJ1-1; a possible D gene is TRBD1 (5 bases). Germline CDR1 SGDLS, CDR2 YYNGEE. Trimming cost V 4 bases and J 0 bases, with 10 bases left between them. CDR3 length: 14 residues.

The rearrangement uses TRBV5-6 and TRBJ2-7, with D possibly being TRBD1 (6 bases). Between the trimmed V and J ends, which lost 4 bases and 3 bases, there was a span of 14 bases. The CDR3 loop spans 14 amino acids. CDR1 SGHDT and CDR2 YYEEEE come from the germline V gene. The chain's CDR3 is CASSITGKVYEQYF. Written as DNA, the CDR3 is TGTGCCAGCAGCATTACAGGGAAGGTCTACGAGCAGTACTTC.

The V and J genes are TRBV7-3 and TRBJ2-3; possibly TRBD2 for D (5 bases). This CDR3 is 15 amino acids long. Between the trimmed V and J ends, which lost 0 bases and 3 bases, there was a span of 10 bases. From germline, CDR1 is SGHTA and CDR2 FQGTGA. The CDR3 coding sequence is TGTGCCAGCAGCTTAACGGGAGCTAAAACAGATACGCAGTATTTT. This translates into CASSLTGAKTDTQYF.

The gene calls are TRBV11-2 and TRBJ1-1; weak D call: TRBD1 (5 bases). This CDR3 is 14 amino acids long. V was shortened by 2 bases and J by 1 base, with 8 bases between the two germline ends. CDR1 is SGHAT and CDR2 is FQNNGV in the germline V gene. CDR3 sequence: CASSLKGTNTEAFF. CDR3 nucleotide sequence: TGTGCCAGCAGCTTAAAGGGGACGAACACTGAAGCTTTCTTT. Supplemented by reference TRBV11-2 and TRBJ1-1, the full variable domain reads EAGVAQSPRYKIIEKRQSVAFWCNPISGHATLYWYQQILGQGPKLLIQFQNNGVVDDSQLPKDRFSAERLKGVDSTLKIQPAKLEDSAVYLCASSLKGTNTEAFFGQGTRLTVV.